This T cell receptor beta chain is from a study of cytomegalovirus exposure and HLA in healthy donors. General study points: Three CMV-associated chains were confirmed in vitro to be specific for CMV antigens.

60 Vbeta and 13 Jbeta primers were used in PCR. Method: immunoSEQ multiplex PCR; TCRdb's copy keeps in-frame clones and lacks some. The data contain about 140,000 clones, roughly 80% of them singletons. In this sample, this clone turned up a few times. What it binds is unknown. Germline V gives CDR1 MDHEN, CDR2 SYDVKM. This CDR3 spans 12 amino acids. V trimming: 6 bases; J trimming: 8 bases; junction bases outside the gene matches: 1. This receptor was obtained from a man in his forties in good health and CMV-seronegative. The material sequenced was PBMCs. The rearrangement uses TRBV28 and TRBJ1-6; TRBD1 matches 7 bases. This CDR3 reads CASRGGDSPLHF. CDR3 nucleotide sequence: TGTGCCAGCAGAGGGGGCGATTCACCCCTCCACTTT.